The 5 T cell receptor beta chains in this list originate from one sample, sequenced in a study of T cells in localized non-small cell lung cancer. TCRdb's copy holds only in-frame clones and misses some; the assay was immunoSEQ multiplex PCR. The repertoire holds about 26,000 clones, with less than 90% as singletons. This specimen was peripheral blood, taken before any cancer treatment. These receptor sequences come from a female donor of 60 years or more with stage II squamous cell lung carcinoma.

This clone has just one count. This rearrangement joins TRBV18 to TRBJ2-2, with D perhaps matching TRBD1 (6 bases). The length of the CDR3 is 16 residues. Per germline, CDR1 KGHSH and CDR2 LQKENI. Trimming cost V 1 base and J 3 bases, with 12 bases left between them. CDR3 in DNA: TGTGCCAGCTCACCACGGGCAGGGGAAGACACCGGGGAGCTGTTTTTT. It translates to CASSPRAGEDTGELFF.

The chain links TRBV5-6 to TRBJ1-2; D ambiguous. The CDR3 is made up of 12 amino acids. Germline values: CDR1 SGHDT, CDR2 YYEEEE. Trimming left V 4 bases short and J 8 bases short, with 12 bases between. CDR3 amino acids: CASSRSDWGYTF. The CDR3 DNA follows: TGTGCCAGCAGCCGCAGTGACTGGGGCTACACCTTC.

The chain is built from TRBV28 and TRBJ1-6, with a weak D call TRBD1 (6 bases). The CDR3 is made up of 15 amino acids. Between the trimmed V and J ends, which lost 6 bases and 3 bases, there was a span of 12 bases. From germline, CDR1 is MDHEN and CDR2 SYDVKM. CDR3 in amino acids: CASSQGQFYNSPLHF. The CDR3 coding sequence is TGTGCCAGCAGCCAAGGACAGTTCTATAATTCACCCCTCCACTTT.

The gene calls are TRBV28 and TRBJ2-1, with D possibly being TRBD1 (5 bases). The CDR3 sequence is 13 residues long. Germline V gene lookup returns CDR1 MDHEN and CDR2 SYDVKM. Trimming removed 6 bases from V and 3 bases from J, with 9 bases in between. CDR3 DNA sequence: TGTGCCAGCAGCTTAGACAGCTACAATGAGCAGTTCTTC. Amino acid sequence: CASSLDSYNEQFF.

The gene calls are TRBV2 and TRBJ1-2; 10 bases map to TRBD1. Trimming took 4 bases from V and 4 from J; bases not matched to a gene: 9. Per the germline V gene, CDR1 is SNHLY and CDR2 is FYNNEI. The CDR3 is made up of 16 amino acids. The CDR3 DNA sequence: TGTGCCAGCAGTGGCTCAGACAGGGGGCGCTTCTATGGCTACACCTTC. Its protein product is CASSGSDRGRFYGYTF.